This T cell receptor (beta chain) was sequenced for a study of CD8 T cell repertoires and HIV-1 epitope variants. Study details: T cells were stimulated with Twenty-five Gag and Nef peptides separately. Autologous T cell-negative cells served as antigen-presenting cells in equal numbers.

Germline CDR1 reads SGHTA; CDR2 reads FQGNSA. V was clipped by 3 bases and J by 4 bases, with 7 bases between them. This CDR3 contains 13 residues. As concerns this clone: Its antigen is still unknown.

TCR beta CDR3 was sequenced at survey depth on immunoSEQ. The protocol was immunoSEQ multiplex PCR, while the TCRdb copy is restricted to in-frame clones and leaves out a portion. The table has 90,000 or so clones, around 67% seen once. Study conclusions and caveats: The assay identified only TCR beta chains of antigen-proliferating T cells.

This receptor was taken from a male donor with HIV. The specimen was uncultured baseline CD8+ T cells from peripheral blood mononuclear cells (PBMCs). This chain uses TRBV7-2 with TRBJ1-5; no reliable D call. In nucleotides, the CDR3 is TGTGCCAGCAGCTTTTCGGATAATCAGCCCCAGCATTTT. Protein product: CASSFSDNQPQHF. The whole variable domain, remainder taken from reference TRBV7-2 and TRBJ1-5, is GAGVSQSPSNKVTEKGKDVELRCDPISGHTALYWYRQSLGQGLEFLIYFQGNSAPDKSGLPSDRFSAERTGGSVSTLTIQRTQQEDSAVYLCASSFSDNQPQHFGDGTRLSIL.